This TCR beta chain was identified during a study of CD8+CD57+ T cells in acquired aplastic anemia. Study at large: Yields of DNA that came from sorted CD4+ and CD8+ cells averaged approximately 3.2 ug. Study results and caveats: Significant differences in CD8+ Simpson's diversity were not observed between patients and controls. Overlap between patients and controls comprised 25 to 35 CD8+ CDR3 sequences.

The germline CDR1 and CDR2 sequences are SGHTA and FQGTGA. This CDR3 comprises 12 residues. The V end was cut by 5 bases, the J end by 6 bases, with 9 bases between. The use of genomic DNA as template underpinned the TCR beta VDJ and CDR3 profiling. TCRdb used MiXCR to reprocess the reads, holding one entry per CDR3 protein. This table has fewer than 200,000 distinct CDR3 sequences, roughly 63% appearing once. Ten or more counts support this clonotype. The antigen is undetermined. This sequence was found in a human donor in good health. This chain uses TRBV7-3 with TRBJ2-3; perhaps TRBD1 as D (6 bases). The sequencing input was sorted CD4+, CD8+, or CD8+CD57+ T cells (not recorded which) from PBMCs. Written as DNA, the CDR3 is TGTGCCAGCAGCGCCCAGGGGGATACGCAGTATTTT. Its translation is CASSAQGDTQYF.